Included here is one T cell receptor beta chain sequence, with context. This CDR3 comprises 15 residues. Germline V lookup: CDR1 MNHNY, CDR2 SVGAGI (reference sequence). Between the trimmed V and J ends, which lost 2 bases and 3 bases, there was a span of 14 bases. The primer mix had 60 Vbeta and 13 Jbeta primers. Per the original methods: Some 12 million shared chains were among the roughly 78 million unique TCR beta chains that a later analysis counted. The table came from immunoSEQ multiplex PCR; TCRdb's copy has only in-frame clones and leaves some out. V, J and clone size are those of that table, while D and trimming were read from the DNA. The sample consists of 90,000 to 130,000 clones, 65% to 75% of them appearing once. The data derive from a study of cytomegalovirus exposure and HLA in healthy donors.

Sample: PBMCs. The rearrangement joins TRBV6-6 to TRBJ2-7, with D maybe TRBD1 (6 bases). The TCR originated in a man aged 30-40 years in good health and CMV-seropositive. CDR3 sequence reads: CASSYRAGEHYEQYF. CDR3 sequence (DNA): TGTGCCAGCAGTTACCGGGCAGGGGAGCACTACGAGCAGTACTTC.